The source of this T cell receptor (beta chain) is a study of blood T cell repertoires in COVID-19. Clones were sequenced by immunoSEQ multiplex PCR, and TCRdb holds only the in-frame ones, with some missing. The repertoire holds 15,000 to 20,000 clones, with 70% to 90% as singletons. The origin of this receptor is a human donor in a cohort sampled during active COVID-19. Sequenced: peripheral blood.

The CDR3 sequence: CASSQAGAGGLGDTQYF. The CDR3 DNA reads as TGCGCCAGCAGCCAAGCCGGGGCGGGGGGACTGGGAGATACGCAGTATTTT. The chain is built from TRBV4-3 and TRBJ2-3, with 8 nucleotides matching TRBD2. CDR3 length: 17 residues. The germline V gene encodes CDR1 LGHNA and CDR2 YSLEER. With V trimmed by 1 base and J by 5 bases, 11 bases remained unmatched.